What follows are 19 T cell receptor beta chains derived from one specimen sequenced in a study of T cell changes during pregnancy in multiple sclerosis. Repertoires were generated with immunoSEQ multiplex PCR, while TCRdb's copy carries only in-frame clones and drops some. Of more than 40,000 clones listed, about nine tenths were seen once; the top ten hold under 0.8%. The sample in question was CD4+ T cells from peripheral blood mononuclear cells, obtained in the first trimester of pregnancy. These receptors originate from a female donor with multiple sclerosis, enrolled in a pregnancy study.

The chain recombines TRBV11-2 with TRBJ1-2, with D tentatively TRBD1 (6 bases). V lost 0 bases to trimming and J lost 5 bases, with 16 bases between them. CDR1 and CDR2 (germline): SGHAT, FQNNGV. The CDR3 consists of 16 residues. The CDR3 nucleotides read TGTGCCAGCAGCTTAGACGTTCTGCAGGGGAGATATGGCTACACCTTC. Translated: CASSLDVLQGRYGYTF.

This chain joins TRBV19 and TRBJ2-1, with 10 bases that match TRBD1. V gave up 2 bases and J gave up 4 bases; unmatched junction bases: 8. The germline gives CDR1 LNHDA, CDR2 SQIVND (reference sequence). The CDR3 length is 17 residues. The DNA of the CDR3 is TGTGCCAGTAGTATACACAAGGGACAGGGGCTTTACAATGAGCAGTTCTTC. Encoded protein: CASSIHKGQGLYNEQFF.

The genes are TRBV11-3 and TRBJ2-1, with 7 bases matching TRBD2. The CDR3 runs to 14 residues. The V and J ends lost 5 bases and 8 bases, in that order; junction bases with no gene match: 9. Germline V gives CDR1 SGHNT, CDR2 YENEEA. CDR3 sequence reads: CASSGGGRPHEQFF. CDR3 coding DNA: TGTGCCAGCAGCGGGGGGGGGAGGCCCCATGAGCAGTTCTTC.

CDR3 amino acids: CAWSDHGTGVKTYNEQFF. For the CDR3, the DNA is TGTGCCTGGAGCGACCACGGCACGGGTGTAAAGACCTACAATGAGCAGTTCTTC. The rearrangement joins TRBV30 to TRBJ2-1; the D is unclear. The CDR3 covers 18 residues. Germline V CDR1 and CDR2: GTSNPN, SVGIG (reference sequence). V lost 3 bases, J lost 2 bases, and 23 bases lay in between.

The chain has TRBV27 and TRBJ2-3; TRBD2 aligns across 8 bases. The junction had 8 bases not matched to a gene; V was cut back by 6 bases and J by 3 bases. The CDR3 contains 15 residues. Per the germline V gene, CDR1 is MNHEY and CDR2 is SMNVEV (reference sequence). CDR3 region: CASRGVGLGTDTQYF. The CDR3 DNA sequence: TGTGCCAGCAGGGGGGTGGGACTAGGGACAGATACGCAGTATTTT.

The V call is TRBV7-2, the J call TRBJ1-1; D unresolved. Trimming pared 5 bases from V and 3 bases from J, leaving 10 bases between. Per the germline V gene, CDR1 is SGHTA and CDR2 is FQGNSA. The CDR3 spans 13 residues. The DNA of the CDR3 is TGTGCCAGCAGCCCTCAGAGGTACACTGAAGCTTTCTTT. It yields the protein CASSPQRYTEAFF.

The chain joins TRBV19 to TRBJ1-5; D is ambiguous. Deletions cut 5 bases from V and 6 bases from J, with 8 bases between. The length of the CDR3 is 12 residues. Germline CDR1 LNHDA, CDR2 SQIVND (reference sequence). The CDR3 bases are TGTGCCAGTAGTGTCCAGCGTCAGCCCCAGCATTTT. It specifies CASSVQRQPQHF.

The rearrangement links TRBV7-9 to TRBJ2-1, with 7 bases lining up with TRBD2. Per the germline V gene, CDR1 is SEHNR and CDR2 is FQNEAQ (reference sequence). The CDR3 has 16 amino acids. After removal of 6 bases from V and 4 bases from J, the junction contained 12 bases not matched to a gene. The CDR3 loop is CASREYPGLPYNEQFF. CDR3 bases: TGTGCCAGCAGAGAATATCCGGGACTACCTTACAATGAGCAGTTCTTC.

About this clone: One end of the junction is discordant with germline, which a read error may explain. The chain recombines TRBV6-6 with TRBJ1-4; no definite D call. The germline V gene encodes CDR1 MNHNY and CDR2 SVGAGI (reference sequence). CDR3 length: 12 residues. The CDR3: CASSHSTEKLFF. The CDR3 nucleotides are TGTGCCAGCAGTCACTCGACAGAAAAACTGTTTTTT.

This clone was detected a few times. This chain uses TRBV6-5 with TRBJ1-2; D perhaps matches TRBD1 (5 bases). The germline CDR1 and CDR2 sequences are MNHEY and SVGAGI. The CDR3 consists of 15 residues. The V end was cut by 2 bases, the J end by 7 bases, with 17 bases between. CDR3 sequence reads: CASSYRNPGRGGYTF. The DNA of the CDR3 is TGTGCCAGCAGTTACAGGAATCCAGGGAGGGGTGGCTACACCTTC.

The chain links TRBV7-2 to TRBJ1-1; tentatively, D is TRBD1 (5 bases). CDR3 length equals 15 residues. With 0 bases removed from V and 6 bases from J, the gap between germline ends came to 14 bases. Germline CDR1 is SGHTA and CDR2 is FQGNSA. CDR3 DNA sequence: TGTGCCAGCAGCTTAGCGGGCAGGGCTAGCGCTGAAGCTTTCTTT. Protein product: CASSLAGRASAEAFF.

The J gene is TRBJ1-2, the V gene TRBV15; D gene uncertain. The germline V gene has CDR1 LNHNV and CDR2 YYDKDF (reference sequence). Trimming took 0 bases from V and 5 from J, leaving 10 bases between them. The CDR3 consists of 14 residues. Here the CDR3 DNA reads TGTGCCACCAGCAGAGATGAGCGATTTTATGGCTACACCTTC. Protein sequence: CATSRDERFYGYTF.

The gene calls are TRBV28 and TRBJ2-1; maybe TRBD2 (7 bases). The CDR3 totals 16 residues. V lost 6 bases to trimming and J lost 10 bases, with 25 bases between them. Germline V gene data show CDR1 as MDHEN and CDR2 as SYDVKM. CDR3 nucleotide sequence: TGTGCCAGCAGCCATTCGAGGGGGGGCCTGGGTACGGAGCAGTTCTTC. Amino acids: CASSHSRGGLGTEQFF.

This clone has a single count. This chain links TRBV2 with TRBJ2-1; D call uncertain. V gave up 6 bases and J gave up 0 bases, with 15 bases separating them. The CDR3 spans 16 residues. Looked up from germline, CDR1 is SNHLY and CDR2 is FYNNEI. CDR3 loop: CASRAVLRSSYNEQFF. DNA of the CDR3: TGTGCCAGCAGAGCTGTCCTAAGGAGCTCCTACAATGAGCAGTTCTTC.

A few counts support this clone. The chain recombines TRBV28 with TRBJ1-2; TRBD1 aligns across 9 bases. V lost 5 bases to trimming and J lost 7 bases; unmatched junction nucleotides: 8. The CDR3 spans 14 residues. CDR1 and CDR2 (germline): MDHEN, SYDVKM. Here the CDR3 DNA reads TGTGCCAGCAGTGGGACAGGGTTGCTGTCTGGCTACACCTTC. This encodes CASSGTGLLSGYTF.

V gene TRBV27 combines with J gene TRBJ2-5; 13 bases agree with TRBD2. The assigned J gene may be wrong: the sequence end matches TRBJ2-7 better. The CDR3 totals 18 residues. The germline V gene has CDR1 MNHEY and CDR2 SMNVEV (reference sequence). CDR3 sequence reads: CASSLYRLTGTSGVEQYF. The CDR3, as DNA: TGTGCCAGCAGTTTATACCGTCTTACCGGGACTAGCGGGGTCGAGCAGTACTTC.

This chain connects TRBV29-1 to TRBJ1-5, with D uncertain. Between the trimmed V and J ends, which lost 4 bases and 2 bases, there was a span of 9 bases. The CDR3 covers 13 residues. Germline V gene lookup returns CDR1 SQVTM and CDR2 ANQGSEA. CDR3: CSVASEGNQPQHF. DNA of the CDR3: TGCAGCGTTGCGTCAGAGGGCAATCAGCCCCAGCATTTT.

This chain joins TRBV28 and TRBJ1-5, with a weak D call TRBD1 (6 bases). Trimming pared 6 bases from V and 0 bases from J, leaving 12 bases between. Germline values: CDR1 MDHEN, CDR2 SYDVKM. The CDR3 has 15 amino acids. The CDR3 spells CASRDTGPSNQPQHF. CDR3 sequence (DNA): TGTGCCAGCAGAGACACAGGGCCTAGCAATCAGCCCCAGCATTTT.

The chain employs TRBV6-6 and TRBJ2-7; 11 nucleotides agree with TRBD1. Germline CDR1 and CDR2: MNHNY and SVGAGI (reference sequence). J gave up 7 bases and V 6 bases, and 8 bases lay outside the gene matches. This CDR3 contains 14 residues. This CDR3 reads CASRNGQGADEQYF. DNA of the CDR3: TGTGCCAGCAGAAACGGACAGGGGGCGGATGAGCAGTACTTC.